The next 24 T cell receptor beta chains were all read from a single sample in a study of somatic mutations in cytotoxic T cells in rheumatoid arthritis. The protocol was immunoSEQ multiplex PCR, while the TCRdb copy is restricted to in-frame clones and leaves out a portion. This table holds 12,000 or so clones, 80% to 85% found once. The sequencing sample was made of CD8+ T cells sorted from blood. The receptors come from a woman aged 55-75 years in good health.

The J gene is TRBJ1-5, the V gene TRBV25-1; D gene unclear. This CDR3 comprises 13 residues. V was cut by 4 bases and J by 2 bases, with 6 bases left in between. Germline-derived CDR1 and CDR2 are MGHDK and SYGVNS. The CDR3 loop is CASSAPGNQPQHF. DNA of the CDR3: TGTGCCAGCAGTGCCCCCGGCAATCAGCCCCAGCATTTT.

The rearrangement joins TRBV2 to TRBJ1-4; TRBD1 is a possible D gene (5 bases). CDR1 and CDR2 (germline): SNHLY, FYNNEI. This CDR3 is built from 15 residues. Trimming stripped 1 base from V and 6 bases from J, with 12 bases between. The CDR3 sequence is CASSEEGGVYEKLFF. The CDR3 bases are TGTGCCAGCAGTGAAGAAGGAGGGGTGTATGAAAAACTGTTTTTT.

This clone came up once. CDR3 in DNA: TGTGCCAGCAGTTTAGGAACGGGAGCAGATACGCAGTATTTT. As protein: CASSLGTGADTQYF. The rearrangement joins TRBV27 to TRBJ2-3; D is perhaps TRBD2 (6 bases). The CDR3 runs 14 residues. The germline V gene encodes CDR1 MNHEY and CDR2 SMNVEV (reference sequence). Trimming stripped 2 bases from V and 4 bases from J, with 10 bases between.

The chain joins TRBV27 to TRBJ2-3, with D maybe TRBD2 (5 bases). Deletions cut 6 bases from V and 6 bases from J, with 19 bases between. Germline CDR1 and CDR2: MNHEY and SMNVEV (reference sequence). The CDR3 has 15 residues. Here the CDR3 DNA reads TGTGCCAGCAGCGGACTGTGGAGCGCAGATGATACGCAGTATTTT. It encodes CASSGLWSADDTQYF.

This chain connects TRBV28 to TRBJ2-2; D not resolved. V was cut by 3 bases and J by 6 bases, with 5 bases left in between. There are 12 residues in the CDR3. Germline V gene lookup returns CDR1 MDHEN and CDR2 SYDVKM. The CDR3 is CASSLWPGELFF. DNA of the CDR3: TGTGCCAGCAGTTTGTGGCCCGGGGAGCTGTTTTTT.

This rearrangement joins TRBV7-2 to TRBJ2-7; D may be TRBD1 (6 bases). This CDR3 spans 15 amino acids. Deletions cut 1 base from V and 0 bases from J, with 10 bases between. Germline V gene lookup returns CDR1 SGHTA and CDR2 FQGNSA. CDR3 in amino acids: CASSLGQDSSYEQYV. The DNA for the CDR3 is TGTGCCAGCAGCTTAGGACAGGACAGCTCCTACGAGCAGTACGTC.

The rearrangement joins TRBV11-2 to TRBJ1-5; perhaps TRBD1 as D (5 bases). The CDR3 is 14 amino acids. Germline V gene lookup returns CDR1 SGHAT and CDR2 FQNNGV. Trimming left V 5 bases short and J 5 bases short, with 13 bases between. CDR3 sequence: CASSLTGGDQPQHF. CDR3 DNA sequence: TGTGCCAGCAGCCTCACCGGGGGGGATCAGCCCCAGCATTTT. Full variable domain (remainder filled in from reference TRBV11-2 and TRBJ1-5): EAGVAQSPRYKIIEKRQSVAFWCNPISGHATLYWYQQILGQGPKLLIQFQNNGVVDDSQLPKDRFSAERLKGVDSTLKIQPAKLEDSAVYLCASSLTGGDQPQHFGDGTRLSIL.

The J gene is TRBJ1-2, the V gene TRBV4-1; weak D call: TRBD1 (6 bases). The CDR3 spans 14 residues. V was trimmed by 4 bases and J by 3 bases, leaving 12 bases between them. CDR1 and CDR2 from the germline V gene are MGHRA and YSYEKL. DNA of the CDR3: TGCGCCAGCAGCCTGAGACAGGAAGACTATGGCTACACCTTC. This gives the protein CASSLRQEDYGYTF.

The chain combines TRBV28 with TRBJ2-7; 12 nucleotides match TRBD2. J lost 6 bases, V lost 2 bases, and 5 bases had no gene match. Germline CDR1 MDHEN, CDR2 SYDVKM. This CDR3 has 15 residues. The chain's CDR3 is CASSLVLAGGLEQYF. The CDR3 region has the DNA TGTGCCAGCAGTTTAGTTCTAGCGGGGGGGCTCGAGCAGTACTTC.

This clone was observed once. CDR3 DNA: TGTGCCAGCAGCGTAGACGGGGGGACTACCTATGGCTACACCTTC. It specifies CASSVDGGTTYGYTF. The V gene is TRBV9, the J gene TRBJ1-2; D is perhaps TRBD1 (5 bases). V was clipped by 0 bases and J by 4 bases, with 13 bases between them. Germline values: CDR1 SGDLS, CDR2 YYNGEE. This CDR3 has 15 amino acids. Based on the CDR3 plus reference TRBV9 and TRBJ1-2, the full variable domain is DSGVTQTPKHLITATGQRVTLRCSPRSGDLSVYWYQQSLDQGLQFLIQYYNGEERAKGNILERFSAQQFPDLHSELNLSSLELGDSALYFCASSVDGGTTYGYTFGSGTRLTVV.

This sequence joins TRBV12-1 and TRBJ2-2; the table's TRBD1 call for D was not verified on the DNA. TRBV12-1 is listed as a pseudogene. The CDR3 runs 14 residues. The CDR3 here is CASSTPGWTGELFF. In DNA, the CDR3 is TGTGCCAGCAGCACCCCAGGTTGGACCGGGGAGCTGTTTTTT.

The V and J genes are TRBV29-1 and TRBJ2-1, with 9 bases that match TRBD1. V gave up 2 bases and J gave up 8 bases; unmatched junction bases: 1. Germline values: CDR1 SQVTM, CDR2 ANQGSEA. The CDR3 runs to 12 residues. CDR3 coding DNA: TGCAGCGTTGAAACAGGGGGCGATGAGCAGTTCTTC. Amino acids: CSVETGGDEQFF.

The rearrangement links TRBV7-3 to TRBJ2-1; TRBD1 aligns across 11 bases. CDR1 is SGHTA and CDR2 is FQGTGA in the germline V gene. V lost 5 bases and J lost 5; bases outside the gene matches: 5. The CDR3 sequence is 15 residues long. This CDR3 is CASSPDRGPNNEQFF. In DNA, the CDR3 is TGTGCCAGCAGCCCGGACAGGGGGCCCAACAATGAGCAGTTCTTC.

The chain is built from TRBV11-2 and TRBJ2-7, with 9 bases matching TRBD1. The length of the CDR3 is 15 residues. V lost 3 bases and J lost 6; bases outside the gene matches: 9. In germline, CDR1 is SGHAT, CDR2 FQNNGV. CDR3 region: CASSLARDRVFEQYF. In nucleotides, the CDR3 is TGTGCCAGCAGCTTGGCCAGGGACAGGGTATTCGAGCAGTACTTC.

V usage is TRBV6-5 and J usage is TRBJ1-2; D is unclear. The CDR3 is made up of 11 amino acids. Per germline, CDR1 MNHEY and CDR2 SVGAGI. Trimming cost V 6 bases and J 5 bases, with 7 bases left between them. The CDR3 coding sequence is TGTGCCAGCAGATCGGGATATGGCTACACCTTC. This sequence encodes CASRSGYGYTF.

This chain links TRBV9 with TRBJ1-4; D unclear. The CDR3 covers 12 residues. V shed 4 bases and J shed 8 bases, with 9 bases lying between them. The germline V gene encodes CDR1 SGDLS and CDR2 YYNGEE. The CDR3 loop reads CASSTSGEKLFF. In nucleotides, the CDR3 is TGTGCCAGCAGCACCTCCGGGGAAAAACTGTTTTTT.

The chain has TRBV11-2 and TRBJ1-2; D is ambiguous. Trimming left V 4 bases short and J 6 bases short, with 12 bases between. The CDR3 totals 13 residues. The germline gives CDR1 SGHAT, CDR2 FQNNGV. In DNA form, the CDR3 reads TGTGCCAGCAGCTCCAAAGTCACGGATGGCTACACCTTC. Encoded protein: CASSSKVTDGYTF.

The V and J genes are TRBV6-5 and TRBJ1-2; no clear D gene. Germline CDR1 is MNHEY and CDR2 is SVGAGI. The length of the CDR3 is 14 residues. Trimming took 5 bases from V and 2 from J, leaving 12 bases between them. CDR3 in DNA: TGTGCCAGCAGTCCTCAGACTATCAACTATGGCTACACCTTC. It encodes CASSPQTINYGYTF.

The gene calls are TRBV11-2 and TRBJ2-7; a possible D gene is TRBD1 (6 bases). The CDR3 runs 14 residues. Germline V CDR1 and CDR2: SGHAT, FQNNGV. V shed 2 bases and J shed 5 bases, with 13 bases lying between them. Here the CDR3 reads CASSLSRGVHEQYF. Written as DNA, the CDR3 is TGTGCCAGCAGCTTAAGCAGGGGTGTCCACGAGCAGTACTTC.

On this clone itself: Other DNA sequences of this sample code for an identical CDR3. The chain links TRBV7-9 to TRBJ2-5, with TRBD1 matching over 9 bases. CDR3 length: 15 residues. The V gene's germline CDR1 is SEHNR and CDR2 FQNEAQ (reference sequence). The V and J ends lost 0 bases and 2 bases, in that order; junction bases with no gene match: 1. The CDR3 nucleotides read TGTGCCAGCAGCTTAGCCGGGACAGGGCAAGAGACCCAGTACTTC. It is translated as CASSLAGTGQETQYF.

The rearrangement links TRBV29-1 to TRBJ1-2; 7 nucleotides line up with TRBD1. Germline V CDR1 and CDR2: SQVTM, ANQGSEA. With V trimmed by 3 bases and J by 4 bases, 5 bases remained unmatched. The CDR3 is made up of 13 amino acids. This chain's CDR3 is CSVDLRDSYGYTF. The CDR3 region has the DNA TGCAGCGTTGATTTGCGGGACAGCTATGGCTACACCTTC.

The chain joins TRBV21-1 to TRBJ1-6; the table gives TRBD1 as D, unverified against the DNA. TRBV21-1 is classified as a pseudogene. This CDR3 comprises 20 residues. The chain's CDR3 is CASSKGPLALHSSYNSPLHF. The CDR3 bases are TGTGCCAGCAGCAAAGGCCCCCTTGCCCTGCACAGCTCCTATAATTCACCCCTCCACTTT.

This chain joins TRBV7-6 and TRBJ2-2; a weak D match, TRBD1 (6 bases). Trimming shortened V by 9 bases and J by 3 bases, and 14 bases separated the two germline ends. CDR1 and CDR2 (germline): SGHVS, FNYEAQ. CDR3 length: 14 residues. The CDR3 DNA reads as TGTGCCAGTGTCCCGGACAGACACACCGGGGAGCTGTTTTTT. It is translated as CASVPDRHTGELFF.

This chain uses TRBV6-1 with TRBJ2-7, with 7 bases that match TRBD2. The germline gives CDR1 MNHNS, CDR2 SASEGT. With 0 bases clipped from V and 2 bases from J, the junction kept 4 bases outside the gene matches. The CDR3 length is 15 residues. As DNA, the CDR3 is TGTGCCAGCAGTGAAGCGGCTAGCGGAGCCTACGAGCAGTACTTC. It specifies CASSEAASGAYEQYF.